Listed below are T cell receptor beta chains from one sample, sequenced in a study of shared clonotypes between healthy human individuals. Profiling relied on immunoSEQ multiplex PCR, and the TCRdb table lists in-frame clones only, not all of them. Of 2,500,000 or so clones listed, about 90% were seen once; the top ten hold around 0.35%. The sequenced sample was naive CD4+ T cells from PBMCs. Receptors originate from a man aged 18 to 30 in good health. Some clones in this sample may be carry-over from other donors' samples. Each CDR3 is given with its conserved first and last residue. Each record gives: CDR3 length, D gene, V gene, clone size, J gene, CDR3 protein, CDR3 DNA. A D gene is named only where the DNA matches it firmly. Only part of the rows carry a size: once, few, many, or a class if the clone is expanded.

17	.	TRBV18	.	TRBJ2-6	CASSPYDSRSGANVLTF	TGTGCCAGCTCACCATACGACTCCCGCTCTGGGGCCAACGTCCTGACTTTC
14	TRBD1	TRBV2	.	TRBJ2-7	CASSPGQGRYEQYF	TGTGCCAGCAGTCCGGGACAGGGGCGGTACGAGCAGTACTTC
11	.	TRBV29-1	.	TRBJ2-5	CSAGRQETQYF	TGCAGCGCGGGCAGGCAAGAGACCCAGTACTTC
14	.	TRBV5-1	.	TRBJ1-1	CASSFKGLFTEAFF	TGCGCCAGCAGCTTCAAGGGGCTATTCACTGAAGCTTTCTTT
16	.	TRBV5-5	.	TRBJ2-5	CASSLGWGRGQETQYF	TGTGCCAGCAGCTTAGGGTGGGGCAGGGGCCAAGAGACCCAGTACTTC
14	TRBD1	TRBV19	.	TRBJ1-5	CASKGPGGDQPQHF	TGTGCCAGTAAAGGCCCAGGGGGCGATCAGCCCCAGCATTTT
17	TRBD2	TRBV7-3	.	TRBJ2-5	CASSLTGWTSGTETQYF	TGTGCCAGCAGCTTAACGGGGTGGACTAGCGGGACTGAGACCCAGTACTTC
13	.	TRBV6-1	.	TRBJ1-2	CASSEQGNYGYTF	TGTGCCAGCAGTGAACAGGGTAACTATGGCTACACCTTC
15	TRBD2	TRBV11-2	.	TRBJ2-7	CASSLGSSGNSEQYF	TGTGCCAGCAGCTTAGGTTCTAGCGGGAATTCCGAGCAGTACTTC
14	.	TRBV5-1	.	TRBJ2-2	CASSFAGNTGELFF	TGCGCCAGCAGCTTCGCAGGGAACACCGGGGAGCTGTTTTTT
14	TRBD1	TRBV5-1	.	TRBJ1-4	CASSRGQGAEKLFF	TGCGCCAGCAGCCGCGGACAGGGGGCTGAAAAACTGTTTTTT
13	.	TRBV4-2	.	TRBJ2-5	CASSRDTQETQYF	TGTGCCAGCAGCCGAGACACACAAGAGACCCAGTACTTC
15	TRBD2	TRBV10-1	.	TRBJ2-7	CARGGLAGAEYEQYF	TGCGCCAGGGGGGGACTAGCGGGAGCAGAGTACGAGCAGTACTTC
14	TRBD1	TRBV14	.	TRBJ1-2	CASSHGQGIYGYTF	TGTGCCAGCAGCCACGGACAGGGTATATATGGCTACACCTTC
15	TRBD1	TRBV2	.	TRBJ2-6	CASSAQGRGANVLTF	TGTGCCAGCAGCGCACAGGGGCGTGGGGCCAACGTCCTGACTTTC
15	.	TRBV4-2	.	TRBJ1-2	CASSQWGQRNYGYTF	TGTGCCAGCAGCCAATGGGGGCAGCGAAACTATGGCTACACCTTC
15	.	TRBV6-4	.	TRBJ2-3	CASSGGDSHADTQYF	TGTGCCAGCAGTGGAGGTGATTCTCACGCAGATACGCAGTATTTT
14	.	TRBV2	once	TRBJ1-1	CASIGVDSNTEAFF	TGTGCCAGCATCGGGGTTGATTCGAACACTGAAGCTTTCTTT
16	.	TRBV11-2	.	TRBJ2-3	CASSPPRGLNTDTQYF	TGTGCCAGCAGCCCACCCAGAGGCCTAAACACAGATACGCAGTATTTT
14	.	TRBV2	.	TRBJ2-7	CASRMGGGKYEQYF	TGTGCCAGCCGTATGGGCGGAGGTAAATACGAGCAGTACTTC
15	.	TRBV18	.	TRBJ2-1	CASSPRGSSYNEQFF	TGTGCCAGCTCACCCCGCGGGTCCTCCTACAATGAGCAGTTCTTC
12	.	TRBV5-5	.	TRBJ2-7	CASSFHSYEQYF	TGTGCCAGCAGCTTCCACTCCTACGAGCAGTACTTC
15	TRBD2	TRBV5-1	.	TRBJ2-3	CASSLSGGPQDTQYF	TGCGCCAGCAGCCTCTCGGGAGGGCCTCAAGATACGCAGTATTTT
16	.	TRBV7-8	.	TRBJ2-2	CASSLMGTPGTGELFF	TGTGCCAGCAGCTTAATGGGGACCCCGGGCACCGGGGAGCTGTTTTTT
13	TRBD1	TRBV7-9	.	TRBJ1-1	CASSSQGAGEAFF	TGTGCCAGCAGCTCACAGGGGGCCGGTGAAGCTTTCTTT
13	TRBD1	TRBV5-1	few	TRBJ1-1	CASSEGARTEAFF	TGCGCCAGCAGCGAGGGGGCAAGGACTGAAGCTTTCTTT
14	.	TRBV12-5	.	TRBJ2-3	CASGLALTGDTQYF	TGTGCTAGTGGTTTGGCCTTAACAGGAGATACGCAGTATTTT
15	TRBD1	TRBV29-1	.	TRBJ1-1	CSVLPFTGDNTEAFF	TGCAGCGTTCTCCCCTTTACAGGGGATAACACTGAAGCTTTCTTT
17	TRBD1	TRBV28	.	TRBJ2-6	CASSLGQGASGANVLTF	TGTGCCAGCAGTCTTGGACAGGGGGCGTCTGGGGCCAACGTCCTGACTTTC
14	.	TRBV5-1	.	TRBJ1-4	CASSLSPGNEKLFF	TGCGCCAGCAGCTTGAGTCCGGGTAATGAAAAACTGTTTTTT
14	TRBD2	TRBV7-3	.	TRBJ2-7	CASSQNPGGGEQYF	TGTGCCAGCAGCCAAAACCCCGGGGGAGGGGAGCAGTACTTC
17	.	TRBV28	.	TRBJ2-2	CASSAPLSRGSTGELFF	TGTGCCAGCAGCGCGCCACTAAGCAGGGGCAGCACCGGGGAGCTGTTTTTT
15	.	TRBV7-3	.	TRBJ2-3	CASSSSGSIEDTQYF	TGTGCCAGCAGCTCCTCCGGGTCTATCGAAGATACGCAGTATTTT
15	TRBD1	TRBV2	.	TRBJ1-2	CASSEGDRVAGGYTF	TGTGCCAGCAGTGAGGGGGACAGGGTAGCGGGTGGCTACACCTTC
13	.	TRBV28	once	TRBJ1-2	CASSPTGNRGYTF	TGTGCCAGCAGTCCCACAGGGAATCGGGGCTACACCTTC
16	TRBD2	TRBV7-2	once	TRBJ2-1	CASSRTSGSGYNEQFF	TGTGCCAGCAGCCGGACTAGCGGGAGTGGGTACAATGAGCAGTTCTTC
14	TRBD1	TRBV19	once	TRBJ1-5	CASSIAGQGPPQHF	TGTGCCAGTAGTATCGCGGGACAGGGTCCGCCCCAGCATTTT
12	.	TRBV5-6	.	TRBJ2-5	CASSLGEETQYF	TGTGCCAGCAGCTTGGGAGAAGAGACCCAGTACTTC
13	.	TRBV28	once	TRBJ2-7	CASSGFTPYEQYF	TGTGCCAGCAGTGGCTTTACCCCCTACGAGCAGTACTTC
17	TRBD2	TRBV4-2	.	TRBJ2-5	CASSQRGGLAVQETQYF	TGTGCCAGCAGCCAAAGAGGGGGACTAGCGGTCCAAGAGACCCAGTACTTC
15	TRBD1	TRBV18	.	TRBJ1-1	CASSPQTGVYTEAFF	TGTGCCAGCTCACCACAGACAGGGGTATACACTGAAGCTTTCTTT
16	TRBD2	TRBV5-6	.	TRBJ2-5	CASSLWGLAGQETQYF	TGTGCCAGCAGCTTGTGGGGACTAGCGGGGCAAGAGACCCAGTACTTC
16	.	TRBV18	.	TRBJ1-1	CASSPTLAAGNTEAFF	TGTGCCAGCTCACCAACGTTGGCGGCGGGGAACACTGAAGCTTTCTTT
15	.	TRBV2	.	TRBJ2-6	CASSEGAPGANVLTF	TGTGCCAGCAGTGAAGGGGCCCCTGGGGCCAACGTCCTGACTTTC
15	.	TRBV28	.	TRBJ1-5	CASSSGGLGNQPQHF	TGTGCCAGCAGCTCGGGGGGGCTCGGCAATCAGCCCCAGCATTTT
16	.	TRBV28	.	TRBJ1-3	CASSLGSLHSGNTIYF	TGTGCCAGCAGTTTGGGCAGCCTTCACTCTGGAAACACCATATATTTT
14	.	TRBV5-4	.	TRBJ1-2	CASSLPGGRNGYTF	TGTGCCAGCAGCTTGCCCGGGGGAAGGAATGGCTACACCTTC
12	.	TRBV18	few	TRBJ2-1	CASSQWRNEQFF	TGTGCCAGCTCACAGTGGCGGAATGAGCAGTTCTTC
15	.	TRBV15	.	TRBJ2-2	CATSIRDPSTGELFF	TGTGCCACCAGCATTAGGGACCCTAGTACCGGGGAGCTGTTTTTT
19	.	TRBV9	.	TRBJ2-1	CASSSRQPGSLHGYNEQFF	TGTGCCAGCAGCTCTCGACAACCCGGCTCACTGCACGGCTACAATGAGCAGTTCTTC
16	TRBD1	TRBV6-6	once	TRBJ2-3	CASSYPGQRPRDTQYF	TGTGCCAGCAGTTACCCGGGACAGAGACCTCGAGATACGCAGTATTTT
14	.	TRBV2	.	TRBJ2-5	CASREGRGQETQYF	TGTGCCAGCCGCGAGGGGCGGGGCCAAGAGACCCAGTACTTC
14	.	TRBV28	once	TRBJ2-1	CASSSGQGWMEQFF	TGTGCCAGCAGTTCTGGGCAGGGGTGGATGGAGCAGTTCTTC